This record concerns one T cell receptor beta chain sequence. The source of the sample is a study of shared clonotypes between healthy human individuals. With V trimmed by 8 bases and J by 2 bases, 4 bases remained unmatched. CDR3 size: 13 residues. CDR1 SGHTA and CDR2 FQGNSA come from the germline V gene. Only in-frame clones appear in the TCRdb table, and some are missing; sequencing was by immunoSEQ multiplex PCR. Of 2 million to 2.5 million clones listed, roughly 93% are singletons. The specimen was naive CD4+ T cells from PBMCs. As to subset: CD45RA+ positively selected. The rearrangement joins TRBV7-2 to TRBJ2-7, with 9 bases lining up with TRBD1. This TCR came from a man aged 18 to 30 in good health. Some clones in this sample may be carry-over from other donors' samples. The CDR3 here is CASQTGGPYEQYF. CDR3 nucleotides: TGTGCCAGCCAGACAGGGGGTCCCTACGAGCAGTACTTC.